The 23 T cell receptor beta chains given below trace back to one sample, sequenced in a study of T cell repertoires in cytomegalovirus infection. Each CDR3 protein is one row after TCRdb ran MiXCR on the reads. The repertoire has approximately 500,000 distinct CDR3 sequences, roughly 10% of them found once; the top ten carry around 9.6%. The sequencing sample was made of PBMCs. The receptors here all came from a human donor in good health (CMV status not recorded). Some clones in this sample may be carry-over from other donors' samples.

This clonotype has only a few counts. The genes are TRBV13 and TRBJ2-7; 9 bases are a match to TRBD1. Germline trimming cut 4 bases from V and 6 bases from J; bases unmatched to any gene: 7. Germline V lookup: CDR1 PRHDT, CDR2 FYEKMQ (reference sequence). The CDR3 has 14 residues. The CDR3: CASSSKGQGFEQYF. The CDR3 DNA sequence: TGTGCCAGCAGCTCAAAGGGACAGGGTTTCGAGCAGTACTTC.

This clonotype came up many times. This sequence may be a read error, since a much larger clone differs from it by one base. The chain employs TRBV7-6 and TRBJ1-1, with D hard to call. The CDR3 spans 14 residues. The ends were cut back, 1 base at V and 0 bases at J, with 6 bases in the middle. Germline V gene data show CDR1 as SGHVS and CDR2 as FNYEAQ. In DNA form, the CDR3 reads TGTGCCAGCAGCTTAGTCGGGGTGAACACTGAAGCTTTCTTT. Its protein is CASSLVGVNTEAFF.

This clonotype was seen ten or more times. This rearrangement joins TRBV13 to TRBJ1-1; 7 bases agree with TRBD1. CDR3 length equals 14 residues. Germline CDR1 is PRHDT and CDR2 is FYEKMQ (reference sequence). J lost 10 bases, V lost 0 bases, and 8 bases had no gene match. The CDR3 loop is CASSLGLKGARAFF. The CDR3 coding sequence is TGTGCCAGCAGCTTAGGCCTTAAGGGGGCTAGAGCTTTCTTT.

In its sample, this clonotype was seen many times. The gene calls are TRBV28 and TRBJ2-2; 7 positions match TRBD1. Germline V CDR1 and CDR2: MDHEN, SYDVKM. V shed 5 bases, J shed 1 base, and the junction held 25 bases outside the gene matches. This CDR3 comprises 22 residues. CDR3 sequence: CASSPPNWRPTDRRRNTGELFF. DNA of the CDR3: TGTGCCAGCAGTCCCCCTAATTGGAGGCCAACGGACAGGCGAAGGAACACCGGGGAGCTGTTTTTT. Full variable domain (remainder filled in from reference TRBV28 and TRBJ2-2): DVKVTQSSRYLVKRTGEKVFLECVQDMDHENMFWYRQDPGLGLRLIYFSYDVKMKEKGDIPEGYSVSREKKERFSLILESASTNQTSMYLCASSPPNWRPTDRRRNTGELFFGEGSRLTVL.

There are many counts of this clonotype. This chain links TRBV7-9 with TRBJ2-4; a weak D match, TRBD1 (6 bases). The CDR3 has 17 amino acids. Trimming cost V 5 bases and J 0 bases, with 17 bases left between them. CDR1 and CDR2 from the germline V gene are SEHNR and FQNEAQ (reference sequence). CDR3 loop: CASSNTGDILAKNIQYF. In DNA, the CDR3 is TGTGCCAGCAGCAACACCGGGGACATACTAGCCAAAAACATTCAGTACTTC.

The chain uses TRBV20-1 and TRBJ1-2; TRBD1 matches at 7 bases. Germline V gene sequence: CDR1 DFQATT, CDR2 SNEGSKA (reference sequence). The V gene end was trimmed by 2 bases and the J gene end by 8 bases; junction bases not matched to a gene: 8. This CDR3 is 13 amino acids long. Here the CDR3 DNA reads TGCAGTGCTAGACCTCCGACAGGGATCGGCTACACCTTC. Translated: CSARPPTGIGYTF.

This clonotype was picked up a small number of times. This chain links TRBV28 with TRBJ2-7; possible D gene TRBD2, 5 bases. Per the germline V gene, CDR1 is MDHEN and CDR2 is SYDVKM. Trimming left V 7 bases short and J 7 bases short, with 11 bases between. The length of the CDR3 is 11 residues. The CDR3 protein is CASTQRGEQYF. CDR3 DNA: TGTGCCAGCACCCAAAGAGGGGAGCAGTACTTC.

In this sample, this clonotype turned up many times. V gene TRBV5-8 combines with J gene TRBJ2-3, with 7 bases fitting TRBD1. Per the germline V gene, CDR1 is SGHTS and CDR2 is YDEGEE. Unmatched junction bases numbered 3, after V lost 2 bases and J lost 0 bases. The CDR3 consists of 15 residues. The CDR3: CASSLGDSSTDTQYF. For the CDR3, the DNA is TGTGCCAGCAGCTTAGGGGACAGCAGCACAGATACGCAGTATTTT.

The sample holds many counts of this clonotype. The CDR3 sequence is CASNRADSPLHF. The CDR3 region has the DNA TGTGCCAGCAACAGGGCTGATTCACCCCTCCACTTT. The rearrangement links TRBV2 to TRBJ1-6, with D tentatively TRBD1 (6 bases). Germline CDR1 is SNHLY and CDR2 is FYNNEI. CDR3 size: 12 residues. Trimming pared 7 bases from V and 8 bases from J, leaving 9 bases between.

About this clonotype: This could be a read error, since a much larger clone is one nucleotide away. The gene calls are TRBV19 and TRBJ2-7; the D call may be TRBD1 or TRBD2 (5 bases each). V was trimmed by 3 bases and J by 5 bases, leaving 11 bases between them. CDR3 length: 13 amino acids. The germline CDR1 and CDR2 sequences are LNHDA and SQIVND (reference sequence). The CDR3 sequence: CASSIVRDDEQYF. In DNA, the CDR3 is TGTGCCAGTAGTATTGTCAGGGACGACGAGCAGTACTTC.

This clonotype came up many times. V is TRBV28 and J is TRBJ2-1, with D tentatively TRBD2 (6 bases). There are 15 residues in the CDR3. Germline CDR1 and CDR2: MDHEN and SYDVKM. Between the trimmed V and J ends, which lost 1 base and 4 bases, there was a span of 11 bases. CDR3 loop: CASSLLEGRYNEQFF. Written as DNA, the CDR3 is TGTGCCAGCAGTTTATTGGAGGGCCGGTACAATGAGCAGTTCTTC.

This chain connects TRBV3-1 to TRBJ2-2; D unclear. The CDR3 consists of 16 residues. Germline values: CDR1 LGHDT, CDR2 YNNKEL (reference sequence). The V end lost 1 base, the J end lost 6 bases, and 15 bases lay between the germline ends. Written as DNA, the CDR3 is TGTGCCAGCAGCCAAGGCCAGGTACTTTACGCCGGGGAGCTGTTTTTT. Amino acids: CASSQGQVLYAGELFF.

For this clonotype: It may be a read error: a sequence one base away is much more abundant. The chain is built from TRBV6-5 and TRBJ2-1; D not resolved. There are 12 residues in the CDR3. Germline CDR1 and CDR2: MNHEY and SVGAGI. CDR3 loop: CARTRSYNGQFF. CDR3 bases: TGTGCCAGGACGAGGTCCTACAATGGGCAGTTCTTC.

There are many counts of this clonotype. The CDR3 DNA follows: TGTGCCAGCAGTTCGCTACAGGGGGATGGGGAAGCTTTCTTT. Residues: CASSSLQGDGEAFF. The chain recombines TRBV27 with TRBJ1-1; TRBD1 matches at 8 bases. The CDR3 loop spans 14 amino acids. Germline trimming cut 4 bases from V and 8 bases from J; bases unmatched to any gene: 9. Germline values: CDR1 MNHEY, CDR2 SMNVEV (reference sequence).

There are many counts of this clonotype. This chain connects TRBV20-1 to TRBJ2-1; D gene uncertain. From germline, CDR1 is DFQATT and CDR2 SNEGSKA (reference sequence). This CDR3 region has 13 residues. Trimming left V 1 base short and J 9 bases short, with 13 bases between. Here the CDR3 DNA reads TGCAGTGCTAGAGGGATCACACCGACTGAGCAGTTCTTC. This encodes CSARGITPTEQFF.

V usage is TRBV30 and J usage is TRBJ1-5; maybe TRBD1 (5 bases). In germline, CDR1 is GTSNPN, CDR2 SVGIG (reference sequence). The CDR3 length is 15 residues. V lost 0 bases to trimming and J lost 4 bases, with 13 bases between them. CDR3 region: CAWSVPDTRNQPQHF. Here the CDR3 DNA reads TGTGCCTGGAGTGTACCGGACACCCGGAATCAGCCCCAGCATTTT.

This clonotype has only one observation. CDR3 loop: CSASRSGPGDYEQYF. The DNA of the CDR3 is TGCAGTGCTAGTCGAAGCGGTCCAGGAGACTACGAGCAGTACTTC. The J gene is TRBJ2-7, the V gene TRBV20-1, with a possible D match to TRBD2 (5 bases). V was cut by 3 bases and J by 3 bases, with 18 bases left in between. The CDR3 sequence is 15 residues long. Germline loops: CDR1 DFQATT, CDR2 SNEGSKA (reference sequence).

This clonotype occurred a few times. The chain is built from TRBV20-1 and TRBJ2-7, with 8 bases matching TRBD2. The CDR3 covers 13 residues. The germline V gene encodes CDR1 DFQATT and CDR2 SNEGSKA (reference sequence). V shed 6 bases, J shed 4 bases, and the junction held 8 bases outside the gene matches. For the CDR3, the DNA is TGCAGTGCGGTTGGGAGCGGGAGTTACGAGCAGTACTTC. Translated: CSAVGSGSYEQYF.

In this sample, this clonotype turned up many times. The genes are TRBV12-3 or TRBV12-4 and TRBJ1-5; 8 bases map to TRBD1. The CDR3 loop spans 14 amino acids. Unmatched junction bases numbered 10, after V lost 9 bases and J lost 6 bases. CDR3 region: CASGNGQGGQPQHF. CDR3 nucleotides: TGTGCCAGTGGGAACGGACAGGGAGGTCAGCCCCAGCATTTT.

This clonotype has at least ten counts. The CDR3 DNA is TGTGCCAGCAGCCCAAGCGGGATACGGATGGATACGCAGTATTTT. The encoded protein is CASSPSGIRMDTQYF. The chain couples TRBV7-9 to TRBJ2-3, with 7 nucleotides matching TRBD2. Germline V CDR1 and CDR2: SEHNR, FQNEAQ (reference sequence). The CDR3 length is 15 residues. Trimming at V came to 5 bases and at J to 6 bases, leaving 11 bases not matched to a gene.

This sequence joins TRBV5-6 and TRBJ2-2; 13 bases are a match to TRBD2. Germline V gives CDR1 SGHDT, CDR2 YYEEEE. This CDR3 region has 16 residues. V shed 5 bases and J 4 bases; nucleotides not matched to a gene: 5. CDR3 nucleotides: TGTGCCAGCAGGAAGGGACTAGCGGGACTCACCGGGGAGCTGTTTTTT. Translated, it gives CASRKGLAGLTGELFF.

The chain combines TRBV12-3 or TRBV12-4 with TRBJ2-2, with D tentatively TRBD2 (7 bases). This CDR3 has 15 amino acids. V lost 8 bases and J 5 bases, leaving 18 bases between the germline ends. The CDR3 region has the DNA TGTGCCAGCCCCGAGGGGGGAGGGGGAACCGGGGAGCTGTTTTTT. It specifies CASPEGGGGTGELFF.

The chain's CDR3 is CASPKGTVEAFF. The DNA of the CDR3 is TGTGCCAGCCCGAAGGGGACTGTAGAAGCTTTCTTT. The chain has TRBV2 and TRBJ1-1; TRBD1 might be the D (5 bases). The V gene's germline CDR1 is SNHLY and CDR2 FYNNEI. CDR3 size: 12 residues. V dropped 8 bases and J dropped 8 bases, with 15 bases sitting between them.